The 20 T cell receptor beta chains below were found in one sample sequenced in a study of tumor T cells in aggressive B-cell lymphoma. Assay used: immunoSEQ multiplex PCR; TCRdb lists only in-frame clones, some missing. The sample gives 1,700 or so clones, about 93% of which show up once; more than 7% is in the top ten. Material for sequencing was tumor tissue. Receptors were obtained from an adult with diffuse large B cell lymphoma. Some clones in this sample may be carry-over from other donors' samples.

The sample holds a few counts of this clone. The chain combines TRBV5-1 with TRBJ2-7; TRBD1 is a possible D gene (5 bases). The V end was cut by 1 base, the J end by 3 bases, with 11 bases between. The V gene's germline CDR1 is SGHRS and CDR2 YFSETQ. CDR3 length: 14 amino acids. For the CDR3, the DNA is TGCGCCAGCAGCTTGTCTCCTGACAGCTACGAGCAGTACTTC. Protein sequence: CASSLSPDSYEQYF.

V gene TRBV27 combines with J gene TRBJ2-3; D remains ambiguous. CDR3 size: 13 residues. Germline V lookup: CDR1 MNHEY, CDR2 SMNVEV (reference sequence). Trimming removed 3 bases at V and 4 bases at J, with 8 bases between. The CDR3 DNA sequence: TGTGCCAGCAGTTTGAGCCGCCCAGATACGCAGTATTTT. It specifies CASSLSRPDTQYF.

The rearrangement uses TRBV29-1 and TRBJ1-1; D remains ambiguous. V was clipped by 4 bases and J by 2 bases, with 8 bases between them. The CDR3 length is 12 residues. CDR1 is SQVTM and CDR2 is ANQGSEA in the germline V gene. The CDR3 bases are TGCAGCGTTGTACCAGTTAACACTGAAGCTTTCTTT. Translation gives CSVVPVNTEAFF.

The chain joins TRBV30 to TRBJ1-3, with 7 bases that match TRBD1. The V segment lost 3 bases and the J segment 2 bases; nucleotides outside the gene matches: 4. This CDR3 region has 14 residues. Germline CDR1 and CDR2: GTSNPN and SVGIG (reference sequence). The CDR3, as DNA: TGTGCCTGGAGCACAGGGGATGCTGGAAACACCATATATTTT. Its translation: CAWSTGDAGNTIYF.

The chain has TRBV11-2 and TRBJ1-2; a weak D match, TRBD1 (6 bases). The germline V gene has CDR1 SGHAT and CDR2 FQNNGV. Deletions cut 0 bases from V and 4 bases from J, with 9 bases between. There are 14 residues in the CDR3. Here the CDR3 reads CASSLDQGSYGYTF. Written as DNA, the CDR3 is TGTGCCAGCAGCTTAGATCAGGGGTCCTATGGCTACACCTTC.

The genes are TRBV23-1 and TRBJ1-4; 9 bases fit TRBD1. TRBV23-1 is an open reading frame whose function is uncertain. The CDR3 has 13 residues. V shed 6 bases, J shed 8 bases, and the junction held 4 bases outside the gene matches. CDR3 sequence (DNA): TGCGCCAGCAGCCGGACAGGGGAAGAAAAACTGTTTTTT. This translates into CASSRTGEEKLFF.

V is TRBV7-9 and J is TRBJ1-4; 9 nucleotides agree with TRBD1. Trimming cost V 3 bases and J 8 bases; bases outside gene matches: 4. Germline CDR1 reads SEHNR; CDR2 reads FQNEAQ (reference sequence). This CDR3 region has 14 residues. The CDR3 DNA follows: TGTGCCAGCAGCTTGGGACAGGGTAGGGAAAAACTGTTTTTT. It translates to CASSLGQGREKLFF. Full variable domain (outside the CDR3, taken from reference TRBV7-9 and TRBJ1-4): DTGVSQNPRHKITKRGQNVTFRCDPISEHNRLYWYRQTLGQGPEFLTYFQNEAQLEKSRLLSDRFSAERPKGSFSTLEIQRTEQGDSAMYLCASSLGQGREKLFFGSGTQLSVL.

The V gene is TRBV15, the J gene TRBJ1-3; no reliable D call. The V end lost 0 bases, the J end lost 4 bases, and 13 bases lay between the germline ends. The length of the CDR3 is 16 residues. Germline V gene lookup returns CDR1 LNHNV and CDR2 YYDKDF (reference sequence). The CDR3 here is CATSRDSGVSGNTIYF. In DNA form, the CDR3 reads TGTGCCACCAGCAGAGATAGTGGAGTCTCGGGAAACACCATATATTTT.

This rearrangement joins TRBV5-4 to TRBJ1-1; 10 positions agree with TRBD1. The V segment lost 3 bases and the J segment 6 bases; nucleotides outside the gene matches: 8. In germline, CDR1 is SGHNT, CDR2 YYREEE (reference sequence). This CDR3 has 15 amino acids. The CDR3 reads CASSWDRGSGAEAFF. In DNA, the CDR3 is TGTGCCAGCAGCTGGGACAGGGGATCGGGCGCTGAAGCTTTCTTT.

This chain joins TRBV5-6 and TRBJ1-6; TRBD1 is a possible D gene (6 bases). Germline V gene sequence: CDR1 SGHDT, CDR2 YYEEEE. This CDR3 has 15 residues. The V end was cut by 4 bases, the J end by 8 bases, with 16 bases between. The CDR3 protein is CASSRRGVGDSPLHF. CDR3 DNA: TGTGCCAGCAGCCGCAGGGGTGTAGGCGATTCACCCCTCCACTTT.

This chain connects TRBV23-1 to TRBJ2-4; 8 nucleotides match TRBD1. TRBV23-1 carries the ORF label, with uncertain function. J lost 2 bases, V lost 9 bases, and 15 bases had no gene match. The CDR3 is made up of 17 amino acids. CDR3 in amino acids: CASPPSCRGHPKNIQYF. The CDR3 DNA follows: TGCGCCAGTCCTCCTAGCTGCAGGGGGCATCCCAAAAACATTCAGTACTTC.

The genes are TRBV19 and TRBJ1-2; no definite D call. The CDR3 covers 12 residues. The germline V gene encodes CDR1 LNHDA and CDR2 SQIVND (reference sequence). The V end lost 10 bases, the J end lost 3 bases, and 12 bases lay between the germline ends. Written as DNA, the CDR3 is TGTGCCACCTTCACAGTGGACTATGGCTACACCTTC. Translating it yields CATFTVDYGYTF.

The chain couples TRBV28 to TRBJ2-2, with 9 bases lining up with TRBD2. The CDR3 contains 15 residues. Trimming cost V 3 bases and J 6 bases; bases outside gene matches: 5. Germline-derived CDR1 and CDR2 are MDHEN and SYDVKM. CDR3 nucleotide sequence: TGTGCCAGCAGTTTCAGAGCGGGGGGCGCCGGGGAGCTGTTTTTT. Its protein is CASSFRAGGAGELFF.

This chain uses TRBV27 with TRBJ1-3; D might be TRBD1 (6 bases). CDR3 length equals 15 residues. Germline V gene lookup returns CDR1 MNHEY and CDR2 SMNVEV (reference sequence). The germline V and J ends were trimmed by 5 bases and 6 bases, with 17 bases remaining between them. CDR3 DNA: TGTGCCAGCAGTCCGGGACATTCGGACCTAAACACCATATATTTT. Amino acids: CASSPGHSDLNTIYF.

Written as DNA, the CDR3 is TGTGCCAGCACCATAGACAGGGCCCATGGCTACACCTTC. This encodes CASTIDRAHGYTF. The rearrangement links TRBV28 to TRBJ1-2, with TRBD1 identical over 7 bases. The CDR3 length is 13 residues. The germline CDR1 and CDR2 sequences are MDHEN and SYDVKM. V was clipped by 7 bases and J by 6 bases; unmatched bases: 8.

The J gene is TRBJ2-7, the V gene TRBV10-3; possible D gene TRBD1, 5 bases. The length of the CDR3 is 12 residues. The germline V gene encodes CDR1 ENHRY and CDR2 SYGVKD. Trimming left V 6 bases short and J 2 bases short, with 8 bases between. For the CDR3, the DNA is TGTGCCATCAGCGTACAGGCCTACGAGCAGTACTTC. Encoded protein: CAISVQAYEQYF.

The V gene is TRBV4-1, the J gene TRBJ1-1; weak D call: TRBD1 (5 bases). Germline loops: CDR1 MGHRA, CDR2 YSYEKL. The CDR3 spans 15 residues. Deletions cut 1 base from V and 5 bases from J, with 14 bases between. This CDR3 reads CASSQVQGGGTEAFF. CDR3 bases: TGCGCCAGCAGCCAAGTTCAGGGCGGGGGGACTGAAGCTTTCTTT.

CDR3 sequence: CASSSTIAGGQLYEQYF. The CDR3 DNA reads TGCGCCAGCAGCTCGACAATAGCGGGAGGGCAACTATACGAGCAGTACTTC. V and J are TRBV5-1 and TRBJ2-7; 11 positions match TRBD2. The CDR3 is made up of 17 amino acids. CDR1 is SGHRS, CDR2 YFSETQ, per germline. Unmatched junction bases numbered 12, after V lost 3 bases and J lost 4 bases.

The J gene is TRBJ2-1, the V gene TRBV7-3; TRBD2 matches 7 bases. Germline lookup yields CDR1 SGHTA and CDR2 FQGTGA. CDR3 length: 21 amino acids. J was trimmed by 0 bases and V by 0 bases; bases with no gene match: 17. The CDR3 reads CASSLTPIGRGVPPSYNEQFF. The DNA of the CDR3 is TGTGCCAGCAGCTTAACCCCCATAGGCCGGGGGGTGCCTCCCTCCTACAATGAGCAGTTCTTC. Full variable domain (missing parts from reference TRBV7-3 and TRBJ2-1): GAGVSQTPSNKVTEKGKYVELRCDPISGHTALYWYRQSLGQGPEFLIYFQGTGAADDSGLPNDRFFAVRPEGSVSTLKIQRTERGDSAVYLCASSLTPIGRGVPPSYNEQFFGPGTRLTVL.

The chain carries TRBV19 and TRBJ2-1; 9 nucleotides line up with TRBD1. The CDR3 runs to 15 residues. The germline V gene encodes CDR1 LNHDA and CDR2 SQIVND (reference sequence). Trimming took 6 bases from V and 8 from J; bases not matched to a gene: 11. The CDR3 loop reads CASSPRDRAQYEQFF. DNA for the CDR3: TGTGCCAGTAGCCCCCGGGACAGGGCACAGTATGAGCAGTTCTTC.